The 9 T cell receptor beta chains listed next were all sequenced from one sample in a study of blood T cell repertoires in COVID-19. Clones were sequenced by immunoSEQ multiplex PCR, and TCRdb holds only the in-frame ones, with some missing. The data show about 250,000 clones, under 90% seen once. The sequenced sample consisted of PBMCs or T cells enriched from blood (not recorded which). These receptor sequences come from a man aged 35 to 55 who had recovered from COVID-19.

The chain employs TRBV7-9 and TRBJ1-3; a possible D gene is TRBD1 (6 bases). CDR3 length equals 15 residues. V dropped 7 bases and J dropped 2 bases, with 15 bases sitting between them. CDR1 is SEHNR, CDR2 FQNEAQ, per germline (reference sequence). The chain's CDR3 is CASIQSGQTGNTIYF. CDR3 DNA: TGTGCCAGCATCCAAAGCGGACAGACTGGAAACACCATATATTTT.

This chain links TRBV24-1 with TRBJ2-2; TRBD1 matches 9 bases. CDR3 size: 20 residues. The germline V gene encodes CDR1 KGHDR and CDR2 SFDVKD. Unmatched junction bases numbered 19, after V lost 6 bases and J lost 3 bases. CDR3 DNA: TGTGCCACCAGTTCCCCCCGGGACAGGGAAAAAGAGTCTCACACCGGGGAGCTGTTTTTT. This codes for CATSSPRDREKESHTGELFF.

The gene calls are TRBV29-1 and TRBJ1-2; TRBD1 might be the D (5 bases). The CDR3 spans 12 residues. With 4 bases removed from V and 4 bases from J, the gap between germline ends came to 10 bases. Germline CDR1 and CDR2: SQVTM and ANQGSEA. CDR3: CSVVSGAYGYTF. The CDR3 region has the DNA TGCAGCGTTGTCTCTGGGGCCTATGGCTACACCTTC.

V and J are TRBV23-1 and TRBJ2-5; 9 positions match TRBD2. TRBV23-1 qualifies as an ORF whose function is uncertain. V shed 3 bases, J shed 2 bases, and the junction held 4 bases outside the gene matches. CDR3 length: 15 amino acids. The CDR3 DNA follows: TGCGCCAGCAGTCAGCCCAGCGGGGGGCAAGAGACCCAGTACTTC. It encodes CASSQPSGGQETQYF.

This CDR3 is CASSVDPDQPQHF. CDR3 sequence (DNA): TGTGCCAGCAGCGTAGACCCGGATCAGCCCCAGCATTTT. V is TRBV9 and J is TRBJ1-5; no definite D call. Germline CDR1 and CDR2: SGDLS and YYNGEE. The CDR3 loop spans 13 amino acids. Trimming left V 0 bases short and J 5 bases short, with 6 bases between. The entire variable domain, with the rest obtained from reference TRBV9 and TRBJ1-5, is as follows: DSGVTQTPKHLITATGQRVTLRCSPRSGDLSVYWYQQSLDQGLQFLIQYYNGEERAKGNILERFSAQQFPDLHSELNLSSLELGDSALYFCASSVDPDQPQHFGDGTRLSIL.

The rearrangement joins TRBV7-2 to TRBJ1-5, with no clear D. The CDR3 runs 14 residues. Between the trimmed V and J ends, which lost 5 bases and 4 bases, there was a span of 12 bases. Germline V gene lookup returns CDR1 SGHTA and CDR2 FQGNSA. Here the CDR3 reads CASSLIPLNQPQHF. CDR3 in DNA: TGTGCCAGCAGCCTTATCCCTTTGAATCAGCCCCAGCATTTT.

This chain uses TRBV27 with TRBJ2-1; the match to TRBD1 covers 7 bases. Per the germline V gene, CDR1 is MNHEY and CDR2 is SMNVEV (reference sequence). This CDR3 spans 15 amino acids. Trimming removed 1 base from V and 6 bases from J; junction bases left unmatched: 6. The chain's CDR3 is CASSLFSGGFNEQFF. CDR3 coding DNA: TGTGCCAGCAGTTTATTTTCAGGGGGATTCAATGAGCAGTTCTTC.

The chain uses TRBV4-2 and TRBJ1-2; 7 bases match TRBD1. Germline loops: CDR1 LGHNA, CDR2 YNFKEQ. V was clipped by 0 bases and J by 8 bases; unmatched bases: 6. The CDR3 runs 14 residues. This CDR3 is CASSQETGNEGYTF. The CDR3 DNA is TGTGCCAGCAGCCAAGAGACAGGGAACGAGGGCTACACCTTC.

The chain joins TRBV18 to TRBJ1-1; weak D call: TRBD1 (6 bases). Germline loops: CDR1 KGHSH, CDR2 LQKENI. The ends were cut back, 1 base at V and 0 bases at J, with 9 bases in the middle. The CDR3 sequence is 15 residues long. The CDR3 sequence: CASSPLQGMNTEAFF. CDR3 DNA: TGTGCCAGCTCACCACTACAGGGTATGAACACTGAAGCTTTCTTT.